Below are 21 T cell receptor beta chains sequenced from a single sample in a study of T cell responses to AZD1222 COVID-19 vaccine. Profiled with immunoSEQ multiplex PCR; TCRdb holds only in-frame clones, not every one. The table lists 150,000 to 180,000 clones, approximately 91% of them singletons. The sample was peripheral blood, taken after recovery from COVID-19. Source of these receptors: an adult who had recovered from COVID-19.

V usage is TRBV5-1 and J usage is TRBJ2-3; 8 bases fit TRBD2. Unmatched junction bases numbered 9, after V lost 3 bases and J lost 3 bases. This CDR3 has 16 residues. The germline gives CDR1 SGHRS, CDR2 YFSETQ. The CDR3 protein is CASSSHLREVTDTQYF. The CDR3 DNA follows: TGCGCCAGCAGCTCCCATTTGCGGGAGGTGACAGATACGCAGTATTTT.

A remark on this clone: Other DNA sequences from this sample encode an identical CDR3 as well. V gene TRBV18 combines with J gene TRBJ2-2, with 7 bases lining up with TRBD2. Germline V gene sequence: CDR1 KGHSH, CDR2 LQKENI. After removal of 0 bases from V and 3 bases from J, the junction contained 4 bases not matched to a gene. This CDR3 is built from 16 residues. As DNA, the CDR3 is TGTGCCAGCTCACCACCAGGTGGGAGGGACACCGGGGAGCTGTTTTTT. Protein sequence: CASSPPGGRDTGELFF.

This chain joins TRBV19 and TRBJ1-2; 7 bases map to TRBD1. CDR3 length equals 14 residues. Trimming at V came to 7 bases and at J to 1 base, leaving 6 bases not matched to a gene. Germline V gives CDR1 LNHDA, CDR2 SQIVND (reference sequence). The CDR3 loop is CASKVGQVNYGYTF. The CDR3 DNA reads as TGTGCCAGTAAGGTCGGACAGGTTAACTATGGCTACACCTTC.

This chain links TRBV14 with TRBJ1-1; no firm D call. Trimming shortened V by 0 bases and J by 0 bases, and 17 bases separated the two germline ends. Per the germline V gene, CDR1 is SGHDN and CDR2 is FVKESK. This CDR3 is built from 18 residues. CDR3 nucleotide sequence: TGTGCCAGCAGCCAAGAAAGATTGGCCAGGCCCCTGAACACTGAAGCTTTCTTT. Protein sequence: CASSQERLARPLNTEAFF.

This sequence joins TRBV7-9 and TRBJ1-4; the D gene is possibly TRBD1 (5 bases). The ends were cut back, 4 bases at V and 8 bases at J, with 11 bases in the middle. Germline CDR1 SEHNR, CDR2 FQNEAQ (reference sequence). The CDR3 runs to 13 residues. This CDR3 reads CASSSGQDEKLFF. The CDR3 nucleotides read TGTGCCAGCAGCTCTGGACAAGACGAAAAACTGTTTTTT.

The chain recombines TRBV11-2 with TRBJ2-7; tentative D call: TRBD1 (6 bases). The ends were cut back, 11 bases at V and 6 bases at J, with 20 bases in the middle. CDR1 is SGHAT and CDR2 is FQNNGV in the germline V gene. The CDR3 has 13 amino acids. The CDR3 nucleotides are TGTGCCGTCACAAGGGGGAGCCGTGGCGAGCAGTACTTC. It is translated as CAVTRGSRGEQYF.

The chain joins TRBV10-1 to TRBJ2-3; TRBD2 matches at 8 bases. The junction had 3 bases not matched to a gene; V was cut back by 4 bases and J by 6 bases. Germline V CDR1 and CDR2: WNHNN, SYGVQD (reference sequence). The CDR3 has 13 residues. The CDR3, as DNA: TGCGCCAGCAGTGTCGGGAGGGGGGATACGCAGTATTTT. Translating it yields CASSVGRGDTQYF.

The sample holds one count of this clone. The chain employs TRBV7-9 and TRBJ1-5; perhaps TRBD1 as D (5 bases). This CDR3 is 14 amino acids long. Germline values: CDR1 SEHNR, CDR2 FQNEAQ (reference sequence). V dropped 3 bases and J dropped 0 bases, with 6 bases sitting between them. The CDR3 coding sequence is TGTGCCAGCAGCTTTGACAGTAGCAATCAGCCCCAGCATTTT. Translating it yields CASSFDSSNQPQHF. Complete variable domain (other parts from reference TRBV7-9 and TRBJ1-5): DTGVSQNPRHKITKRGQNVTFRCDPISEHNRLYWYRQTLGQGPEFLTYFQNEAQLEKSRLLSDRFSAERPKGSFSTLEIQRTEQGDSAMYLCASSFDSSNQPQHFGDGTRLSIL.

V usage is TRBV18 and J usage is TRBJ2-7, with 13 bases identical to TRBD2. With V trimmed by 0 bases and J by 2 bases, 1 base remained unmatched. From germline, CDR1 is KGHSH and CDR2 LQKENI. This CDR3 comprises 16 residues. The CDR3 nucleotides read TGTGCCAGCTCACCACCGGGACTAGCGGGGACCTACGAGCAGTACTTC. Protein product: CASSPPGLAGTYEQYF.

This rearrangement joins TRBV4-1 to TRBJ1-4; D is undetermined. The ends were cut back, 4 bases at V and 0 bases at J, with 6 bases in the middle. CDR1 is MGHRA and CDR2 is YSYEKL in the germline V gene. The CDR3 sequence is 14 residues long. In DNA form, the CDR3 reads TGCGCCAGCAGCCCGTCCCCAACTAATGAAAAACTGTTTTTT. It encodes CASSPSPTNEKLFF.

V gene TRBV29-1 combines with J gene TRBJ2-5, with 14 bases lining up with TRBD2. The V gene's germline CDR1 is SQVTM and CDR2 ANQGSEA. The ends lost 4 bases at V and 4 bases at J; junction bases unmatched: 2. The CDR3 runs to 14 residues. As DNA, the CDR3 is TGCAGCGTTGCGACTAGCGGGGGGGCAGAGACCCAGTACTTC. Translated: CSVATSGGAETQYF.

The V and J genes are TRBV2 and TRBJ2-3; tentative D call: TRBD2 (5 bases). Germline CDR1 and CDR2: SNHLY and FYNNEI. The CDR3 totals 17 residues. The V and J ends lost 0 bases and 3 bases respectively, with 16 bases between them. CDR3 sequence: CASSEAGGSLLTDTQYF. DNA of the CDR3: TGTGCCAGCAGTGAAGCAGGAGGATCGCTGCTAACAGATACGCAGTATTTT.

The chain combines TRBV14 with TRBJ1-4; 12 nucleotides line up with TRBD1. Germline CDR1 reads SGHDN; CDR2 reads FVKESK. This CDR3 has 16 residues. Unmatched junction bases numbered 2, after V lost 4 bases and J lost 2 bases. The CDR3 coding sequence is TGTGCCAGCAGCCGGGACAGGGGGCCGACTAATGAAAAACTGTTTTTT. It yields the protein CASSRDRGPTNEKLFF. Based on the CDR3 plus reference TRBV14 and TRBJ1-4, the full variable domain is EAGVTQFPSHSVIEKGQTVTLRCDPISGHDNLYWYRRVMGKEIKFLLHFVKESKQDESGMPNNRFLAERTGGTYSTLKVQPAELEDSGVYFCASSRDRGPTNEKLFFGSGTQLSVL.

This clone was seen once. The CDR3 region is CASSLRQGREKLFF. Here the CDR3 DNA reads TGTGCCAGCAGTCTTCGACAGGGGCGGGAAAAACTGTTTTTT. The chain is built from TRBV11-3 and TRBJ1-4; 8 bases are a match to TRBD1. The CDR3 is made up of 14 amino acids. The germline gives CDR1 SGHNT, CDR2 YENEEA. Trimming at V came to 6 bases and at J to 8 bases, leaving 8 bases not matched to a gene.

The chain employs TRBV28 and TRBJ1-1; TRBD1 matches 8 bases. The CDR3 runs 15 residues. The V and J ends lost 2 bases and 5 bases, in that order; junction bases with no gene match: 7. CDR1 is MDHEN, CDR2 SYDVKM, per germline. The CDR3 nucleotides are TGTGCCAGCAGTTTACGACAGGGGTGGAGGACTGAAGCTTTCTTT. It translates to CASSLRQGWRTEAFF.

The V call is TRBV2, the J call TRBJ2-7; 7 bases line up with TRBD1. The ends lost 7 bases at V and 4 bases at J; junction bases unmatched: 4. Germline loops: CDR1 SNHLY, CDR2 FYNNEI. This CDR3 has 12 residues. The CDR3 is CASKLQGYEQYF. In DNA form, the CDR3 reads TGTGCCAGCAAATTACAGGGGTACGAGCAGTACTTC.

The V and J genes are TRBV3-1 (or the pseudogene TRBV3-2) and TRBJ2-2; D is ambiguous. The V end was cut by 4 bases, the J end by 4 bases, with 13 bases between. The CDR3 extends over 15 amino acids. Germline V CDR1 and CDR2: LGHDT, YNNKEL (reference sequence). CDR3 DNA sequence: TGTGCCAGCAGCCCACGTGCCGGACCCACCGGGGAGCTGTTTTTT. It codes for CASSPRAGPTGELFF.

The chain is built from TRBV12-3 or TRBV12-4 and TRBJ1-5; weak D call: TRBD1 (5 bases). With 3 bases removed from V and 8 bases from J, the gap between germline ends came to 11 bases. This CDR3 is 13 amino acids long. CDR3 bases: TGTGCCAGCAGTTTTGGGGGGATGGAGCCCCAGCATTTT. This encodes CASSFGGMEPQHF.

The CDR3 loop is CASSVATRWLAEETQYF. DNA of the CDR3: TGTGCCAGCAGCGTAGCTACGAGGTGGCTAGCGGAAGAGACCCAGTACTTC. The chain combines TRBV9 with TRBJ2-5; 7 nucleotides match TRBD2. CDR1 and CDR2 from the germline V gene are SGDLS and YYNGEE. The CDR3 is made up of 17 amino acids. The J segment lost 3 bases and the V segment lost 0 bases, leaving 11 bases of the junction unmatched. The variable domain in full, with the rest retrieved from reference TRBV9 and TRBJ2-5, is DSGVTQTPKHLITATGQRVTLRCSPRSGDLSVYWYQQSLDQGLQFLIQYYNGEERAKGNILERFSAQQFPDLHSELNLSSLELGDSALYFCASSVATRWLAEETQYFGPGTRLLVL.

The chain has TRBV7-3 and TRBJ2-3; tentative D call: TRBD2 (5 bases). The germline V and J ends were trimmed by 0 bases and 6 bases, with 7 bases remaining between them. The germline gives CDR1 SGHTA, CDR2 FQGTGA. The CDR3 length is 13 residues. The chain's CDR3 is CASSLTRGDTQYF. Here the CDR3 DNA reads TGTGCCAGCAGCTTAACCCGAGGGGATACGCAGTATTTT.

The V call is TRBV27, the J call TRBJ1-5; D gene unclear. The CDR3 is 13 amino acids. V shed 3 bases and J shed 6 bases, with 9 bases lying between them. Per the germline V gene, CDR1 is MNHEY and CDR2 is SMNVEV (reference sequence). The CDR3 here is CASSLSSAQPQHF. In nucleotides, the CDR3 is TGTGCCAGCAGTTTGTCGAGCGCTCAGCCCCAGCATTTT.